Listed here are 4 T cell receptor beta chains from one sample, sequenced in a study of Graves' ophthalmopathy and Graves' hyperthyroidism. Amplification of TCR beta CDR3 regions used RNA transcripts. After a first-round RT-PCR with HTBI primers, a second-round multiplex PCR was run. TCRdb ran MiXCR on the multiplex PCR reads and lists one entry per CDR3 protein. The table shows under 350,000 distinct CDR3 sequences, with 15% to 20% occurring only once. The sequenced material came from peripheral blood. Source of these receptors: an adult man with Graves' ophthalmopathy.

At least ten counts were recorded for this clonotype. The V gene is TRBV6-5, the J gene TRBJ1-2; the D gene is possibly TRBD1 (5 bases). The CDR3 is made up of 13 amino acids. The germline V gene has CDR1 MNHEY and CDR2 SVGAGI. V lost 2 bases and J lost 2, with 6 bases in between. CDR3 in amino acids: CASSYEGNYGYTF. The CDR3 nucleotides read TGTGCCAGCAGTTACGAGGGGAACTATGGCTACACCTTC.

This clonotype was found many times. This chain's CDR3 is CAFGESAGNTIYF. The DNA for the CDR3 is TGTGCCTTTGGGGAGAGCGCTGGAAACACCATATATTTT. The V gene is TRBV30, the J gene TRBJ1-3; D call uncertain. Trimming removed 7 bases from V and 2 bases from J, with 12 bases in between. The CDR3 length is 13 residues. CDR1 is GTSNPN, CDR2 SVGIG, per germline (reference sequence).

This clonotype was recorded at least ten times. The rearrangement joins TRBV10-3 to TRBJ1-5; TRBD1 agrees at 8 bases. This CDR3 region has 14 residues. Germline V gene sequence: CDR1 ENHRY, CDR2 SYGVKD. V was pared by 7 bases and J by 6 bases, with 8 bases of the junction left unmatched. CDR3: CAINSQGASQPQHF. CDR3 sequence (DNA): TGTGCCATCAATTCTCAGGGGGCCAGTCAGCCCCAGCATTTT.

This clonotype was detected many times. The chain recombines TRBV24-1 with TRBJ1-3; D call uncertain. The germline V gene encodes CDR1 KGHDR and CDR2 SFDVKD. The CDR3 consists of 14 residues. The ends were cut back, 4 bases at V and 1 base at J, with 7 bases in the middle. This chain's CDR3 is CATSDGRSGNTIYF. The CDR3 DNA follows: TGTGCCACCAGTGACGGTCGGTCTGGAAACACCATATATTTT.